The 32 T cell receptor beta chains in this list originate from one sample, sequenced in a study of beta chain features in type 1 diabetes. Findings and limits, study-wide: Shortening that was moderate but significant affected the TCRB CDR3s of Type 1 diabetes patients in all four CD4+ subsets.

Their recognized antigens are unknown. The study reverse transcribed the entire isolated RNA, so it sequenced expressed TCRB transcripts. Method: immunoSEQ multiplex PCR; TCRdb's copy keeps in-frame clones and lacks some. The sample shows roughly 160,000 clones, about 7.9% of them seen only once. The sequenced sample was central memory CD4+ T cells from blood. These receptors were taken from a young man with type 1 diabetes.

This clone has just a few counts. The genes are TRBV6-5 and TRBJ2-7; 7 bases align to TRBD2. The CDR3 has 14 amino acids. Per the germline V gene, CDR1 is MNHEY and CDR2 is SVGAGI. After removal of 2 bases from V and 5 bases from J, the junction contained 6 bases not matched to a gene. CDR3 nucleotide sequence: TGTGCCAGCAGTTACCTTGGCGGGAGCGACGAGCAGTACTTC. The encoded protein is CASSYLGGSDEQYF.

In its sample, this clone was seen a few times. J is TRBJ2-7 and V is TRBV28, with TRBD1 matching 8 bases. V trimming: 8 bases; J trimming: 5 bases; junction bases outside the gene matches: 11. The length of the CDR3 is 14 residues. CDR1 MDHEN and CDR2 SYDVKM come from the germline V gene. DNA for the CDR3: TGTGCCAGCGGGAGCCAGGGGGCGTTCAACGAGCAGTACTTC. Translation gives CASGSQGAFNEQYF. The whole variable domain, filled in from reference TRBV28 and TRBJ2-7, reads DVKVTQSSRYLVKRTGEKVFLECVQDMDHENMFWYRQDPGLGLRLIYFSYDVKMKEKGDIPEGYSVSREKKERFSLILESASTNQTSMYLCASGSQGAFNEQYFGPGTRLTVT.

This clone was counted a few times. The rearrangement joins TRBV19 to TRBJ2-3, with 9 nucleotides matching TRBD2. The V and J ends lost 5 bases and 2 bases, in that order; junction bases with no gene match: 8. Germline lookup yields CDR1 LNHDA and CDR2 SQIVND (reference sequence). This CDR3 region has 16 residues. The CDR3 loop reads CASSSRGRAVTDTQYF. CDR3 in DNA: TGTGCCAGTAGTTCTCGCGGGAGGGCCGTCACAGATACGCAGTATTTT.

This clone was seen a handful of times. The J gene is TRBJ2-5, the V gene TRBV7-9; 11 bases agree with TRBD2. V dropped 6 bases and J dropped 5; count of bases not matched to a gene: 2. The CDR3 totals 13 residues. Germline CDR1 and CDR2: SEHNR and FQNEAQ (reference sequence). The CDR3 protein is CASSSSGGETQYF. CDR3 in DNA: TGTGCCAGCAGTTCTAGCGGGGGGGAGACCCAGTACTTC.

This rearrangement joins TRBV10-3 to TRBJ2-5; 10 bases align to TRBD1. J was trimmed by 2 bases and V by 7 bases; bases with no gene match: 7. The CDR3 loop spans 15 amino acids. Germline lookup yields CDR1 ENHRY and CDR2 SYGVKD. As DNA, the CDR3 is TGTGCCATCAACTCCCGGGACAGGGGTCAAGAGACCCAGTACTTC. This encodes CAINSRDRGQETQYF.

This clone was counted only a few times. V is TRBV4-3 and J is TRBJ1-2, with 7 nucleotides matching TRBD1. CDR3 size: 13 residues. Germline-derived CDR1 and CDR2 are LGHNA and YSLEER. The V gene end was trimmed by 5 bases and the J gene end by 8 bases; junction bases not matched to a gene: 8. CDR3 protein: CASSERGGAGYTF. In DNA, the CDR3 is TGCGCCAGCAGCGAAAGAGGGGGCGCCGGCTACACCTTC.

This rearrangement joins TRBV5-6 to TRBJ1-1, with D unclear. Trimming cost V 1 base and J 6 bases, with 16 bases left between them. CDR1 is SGHDT and CDR2 is YYEEEE in the germline V gene. The CDR3 covers 15 residues. The CDR3 DNA sequence: TGTGCCAGCAGCTTGCGGGGTGACCCGTGGCCTGAAGCTTTCTTT. Its translation is CASSLRGDPWPEAFF.

Only a few counts were recorded for this clone. V is TRBV5-4 and J is TRBJ2-1, with 8 nucleotides matching TRBD1. J gave up 6 bases and V 4 bases, and 6 bases lay outside the gene matches. CDR3 length equals 14 residues. CDR1 and CDR2 from the germline V gene are SGHNT and YYREEE (reference sequence). CDR3 nucleotides: TGTGCCAGCAGCCACCTGGACAGGGTCAATGAGCAGTTCTTC. Residues: CASSHLDRVNEQFF.

This sequence joins TRBV4-3 and TRBJ1-4, with 7 bases aligning to TRBD1. The CDR3 runs to 16 residues. From germline, CDR1 is LGHNA and CDR2 YSLEER. Losses at the gene ends were 0 bases for V and 5 bases for J; bases not matched to a gene: 6. CDR3 amino acids: CASSQEVTGRNEKLFF. As DNA, the CDR3 is TGCGCCAGCAGCCAAGAGGTGACAGGGAGGAATGAAAAACTGTTTTTT.

The J gene is TRBJ2-3, the V gene TRBV9; 8 nucleotides align to TRBD2. The CDR3 is made up of 16 amino acids. V shed 4 bases, J shed 3 bases, and the junction held 10 bases outside the gene matches. Per the germline V gene, CDR1 is SGDLS and CDR2 is YYNGEE. For the CDR3, the DNA is TGTGCCAGCAGCTCCCGACTAGCGATCGAGACAGATACGCAGTATTTT. Its translation: CASSSRLAIETDTQYF.

Worth noting for this clone: Additional DNA sequences in this sample encode the identical CDR3. The chain links TRBV25-1 to TRBJ2-5; 8 bases map to TRBD2. This CDR3 has 14 amino acids. Germline V gene sequence: CDR1 MGHDK, CDR2 SYGVNS. After removal of 3 bases from V and 2 bases from J, the junction contained 2 bases not matched to a gene. The CDR3 coding sequence is TGTGCCAGCAGTGATAGACTAGCGCAAGAGACCCAGTACTTC. This sequence encodes CASSDRLAQETQYF.

This clone occurred a few times. V is TRBV2 and J is TRBJ2-1; 7 nucleotides agree with TRBD2. V gave up 1 base and J gave up 3 bases; unmatched junction bases: 3. Germline assignment: CDR1 SNHLY and CDR2 FYNNEI. This CDR3 has 15 residues. CDR3 in amino acids: CASSEGSGGYNEQFF. CDR3 bases: TGTGCCAGCAGTGAAGGGTCGGGGGGCTACAATGAGCAGTTCTTC.

The chain joins TRBV18 to TRBJ2-5; tentatively, D is TRBD2 (6 bases). V lost 1 base and J lost 9, with 15 bases in between. The CDR3 totals 14 residues. Germline V gene sequence: CDR1 KGHSH, CDR2 LQKENI. CDR3 sequence (DNA): TGTGCCAGCTCACCACAGGAGGGGTCAAGGGCCCAGTACTTC. Protein product: CASSPQEGSRAQYF.

The V call is TRBV7-9, the J call TRBJ2-7, with 7 bases that match TRBD1. The CDR3 has 17 residues. V was clipped by 1 base and J by 0 bases; unmatched bases: 9. CDR1 is SEHNR, CDR2 FQNEAQ, per germline (reference sequence). For the CDR3, the DNA is TGTGCCAGCAGCTTAGAGGTCGGGACAGTTAGCTCCTACGAGCAGTACTTC. It codes for CASSLEVGTVSSYEQYF. The full variable domain, completed using reference TRBV7-9 and TRBJ2-7, is DTGVSQNPRHKITKRGQNVTFRCDPISEHNRLYWYRQTLGQGPEFLTYFQNEAQLEKSRLLSDRFSAERPKGSFSTLEIQRTEQGDSAMYLCASSLEVGTVSSYEQYFGPGTRLTVT.

The chain has TRBV30 and TRBJ1-4; TRBD1 aligns across 10 bases. CDR3 size: 16 residues. The germline V gene encodes CDR1 GTSNPN and CDR2 SVGIG (reference sequence). J lost 7 bases, V lost 4 bases, and 12 bases had no gene match. Here the CDR3 reads CAWKRQGATVSEKLFF. In DNA, the CDR3 is TGTGCCTGGAAACGACAGGGGGCGACCGTTAGTGAAAAACTGTTTTTT.

This clone was counted between two and nine times. The genes are TRBV30 and TRBJ2-5; D is unresolved. Germline lookup yields CDR1 GTSNPN and CDR2 SVGIG (reference sequence). V was shortened by 1 base and J by 1 base, with 7 bases between the two germline ends. The CDR3 extends over 13 amino acids. CDR3 DNA sequence: TGTGCCTGGAGTGACAGTTCCCAAGAGACCCAGTACTTC. Protein sequence: CAWSDSSQETQYF.

This clone was recorded a few times. V is TRBV4-3 and J is TRBJ1-6; 11 bases fit TRBD1. Unmatched junction bases numbered 5, after V lost 2 bases and J lost 8 bases. The CDR3 loop spans 16 amino acids. Germline assignment: CDR1 LGHNA and CDR2 YSLEER. The CDR3 loop reads CASSQTPGQGDSPLHF. Here the CDR3 DNA reads TGCGCCAGCAGCCAAACTCCGGGACAGGGGGATTCACCCCTCCACTTT.

This clone showed up just a few times. V usage is TRBV7-2 and J usage is TRBJ2-3; tentatively, D is TRBD2 (7 bases). Germline CDR1 is SGHTA and CDR2 is FQGNSA. The CDR3 has 18 residues. V lost 7 bases and J 8 bases, leaving 31 bases between the germline ends. This chain's CDR3 is CASTLYWGFGGAPSTQYF. DNA for the CDR3: TGTGCCAGCACCCTTTATTGGGGTTTTGGGGGGGCCCCTAGTACGCAGTATTTT.

This rearrangement joins TRBV9 to TRBJ2-3, with 8 bases identical to TRBD2. Germline V gene data show CDR1 as SGDLS and CDR2 as YYNGEE. The CDR3 runs to 16 residues. J gave up 0 bases and V 0 bases, and 3 bases lay outside the gene matches. In nucleotides, the CDR3 is TGTGCCAGCAGCGTAGGACCTAGCGGGAGCACAGATACGCAGTATTTT. It codes for CASSVGPSGSTDTQYF.

CDR3 residues: CASSSRELGYEQYF. The CDR3 region has the DNA TGTGCCAGCAGTTCCCGGGAGCTTGGCTACGAGCAGTACTTC. The chain has TRBV6-6 and TRBJ2-7, with a weak D call TRBD2 (6 bases). The germline V gene has CDR1 MNHNY and CDR2 SVGAGI (reference sequence). The germline V and J ends were trimmed by 4 bases and 3 bases, with 13 bases remaining between them. The length of the CDR3 is 14 residues.

In this sample, this clone turned up a few times. DNA of the CDR3: TGCGCCAGCGGCGGAACAGGGAAAGATTCACCCCTCCACTTT. It is translated as CASGGTGKDSPLHF. The V and J genes are TRBV4-1 and TRBJ1-6; tentative D call: TRBD1 (6 bases). Trimming left V 8 bases short and J 8 bases short, with 16 bases between. The CDR3 covers 14 residues. The germline V gene has CDR1 MGHRA and CDR2 YSYEKL.

This clone has more than one count but fewer than ten. The V gene is TRBV27, the J gene TRBJ2-3, with TRBD1 matching over 9 bases. CDR3 size: 14 residues. The germline CDR1 and CDR2 sequences are MNHEY and SMNVEV (reference sequence). With V trimmed by 6 bases and J by 4 bases, 5 bases remained unmatched. This chain's CDR3 is CASSWDRDADTQYF. CDR3 coding DNA: TGTGCCAGCAGCTGGGACAGGGACGCAGATACGCAGTATTTT.

This clone was observed a few times. The chain combines TRBV9 with TRBJ1-1; D is possibly TRBD1 (5 bases). Trimming took 0 bases from V and 3 from J, leaving 12 bases between them. The CDR3 length is 15 residues. Germline V CDR1 and CDR2: SGDLS, YYNGEE. The CDR3 bases are TGTGCCAGCAGCGTAGTCCCCCAGGGTGACACTGAAGCTTTCTTT. Amino acid sequence: CASSVVPQGDTEAFF.

The V call is TRBV20-1, the J call TRBJ1-2; D might be TRBD1 (5 bases). CDR1 DFQATT and CDR2 SNEGSKA come from the germline V gene (reference sequence). The CDR3 loop spans 11 amino acids. V was trimmed by 3 bases and J by 8 bases, leaving 10 bases between them. The CDR3 coding sequence is TGCAGTGCTAGCAGGGTGGACGGCTACACCTTC. It is translated as CSASRVDGYTF.

The chain employs TRBV2 and TRBJ2-4; D perhaps matches TRBD1 (6 bases). This CDR3 spans 16 amino acids. Germline-derived CDR1 and CDR2 are SNHLY and FYNNEI. Trimming left V 6 bases short and J 0 bases short, with 15 bases between. The CDR3 region is CASRDRQALAKNIQYF. CDR3 sequence (DNA): TGTGCCAGCAGAGACCGACAGGCTCTAGCCAAAAACATTCAGTACTTC.

This clone has just a few counts. The chain combines TRBV4-3 with TRBJ2-1; 11 bases are a match to TRBD2. The CDR3 is made up of 15 amino acids. In germline, CDR1 is LGHNA, CDR2 YSLEER. The trim removed 1 base at V and 15 bases at J, leaving 11 bases unmatched. CDR3 nucleotides: TGCGCCAGCAGCCAAGCGGGGGTAGCGGGGGGGCCTACGTTCTTC. It yields the protein CASSQAGVAGGPTFF.

The chain employs TRBV5-1 and TRBJ1-1; 7 bases align to TRBD1. Germline values: CDR1 SGHRS, CDR2 YFSETQ. J gave up 3 bases and V 4 bases, and 6 bases lay outside the gene matches. There are 14 residues in the CDR3. The CDR3 sequence: CASSSQGGHTEAFF. The CDR3 region has the DNA TGCGCCAGCAGCAGCCAGGGGGGCCACACTGAAGCTTTCTTT.

The chain is built from TRBV5-1 and TRBJ1-1; 8 positions agree with TRBD1. The CDR3 is 13 residues long. Per the germline V gene, CDR1 is SGHRS and CDR2 is YFSETQ. The trim removed 10 bases at V and 1 base at J, leaving 6 bases unmatched. CDR3 sequence reads: CAVRQGPNTEAFF. DNA for the CDR3: TGCGCCGTCAGACAGGGGCCGAACACTGAAGCTTTCTTT.

This clone was observed many times. The chain has TRBV2 and TRBJ2-3, with D hard to call. CDR1 and CDR2 (germline): SNHLY, FYNNEI. CDR3 length equals 14 residues. V lost 3 bases, J lost 0 bases, and 7 bases lay in between. The CDR3 loop reads CASSERQSTDTQYF. The CDR3 DNA is TGTGCCAGCAGTGAGCGGCAGAGCACAGATACGCAGTATTTT.

This chain links TRBV30 with TRBJ1-4, with D perhaps matching TRBD1 (5 bases). Germline loops: CDR1 GTSNPN, CDR2 SVGIG (reference sequence). This CDR3 has 15 amino acids. Between the trimmed V and J ends, which lost 3 bases and 4 bases, there was a span of 15 bases. CDR3 sequence: CAWRTGQTRNEKLFF. The CDR3 region has the DNA TGTGCCTGGAGGACCGGACAAACGCGTAATGAAAAACTGTTTTTT.

The rearrangement joins TRBV7-2 to TRBJ1-1; tentatively, D is TRBD1 (5 bases). The CDR3 length is 12 residues. Per germline, CDR1 SGHTA and CDR2 FQGNSA. The ends were cut back, 5 bases at V and 10 bases at J, with 14 bases in the middle. The CDR3 protein is CASSETVHRAFF. The DNA of the CDR3 is TGTGCCAGCAGCGAGACAGTACATAGAGCTTTCTTT.

The chain couples TRBV5-4 to TRBJ1-2; no clear D gene. V was cut by 0 bases and J by 5 bases, with 11 bases left in between. Germline V gene lookup returns CDR1 SGHNT and CDR2 YYREEE (reference sequence). This CDR3 is built from 14 residues. The CDR3 reads CASSLERVPYGYTF. In DNA, the CDR3 is TGTGCCAGCAGCTTGGAACGGGTCCCGTATGGCTACACCTTC.